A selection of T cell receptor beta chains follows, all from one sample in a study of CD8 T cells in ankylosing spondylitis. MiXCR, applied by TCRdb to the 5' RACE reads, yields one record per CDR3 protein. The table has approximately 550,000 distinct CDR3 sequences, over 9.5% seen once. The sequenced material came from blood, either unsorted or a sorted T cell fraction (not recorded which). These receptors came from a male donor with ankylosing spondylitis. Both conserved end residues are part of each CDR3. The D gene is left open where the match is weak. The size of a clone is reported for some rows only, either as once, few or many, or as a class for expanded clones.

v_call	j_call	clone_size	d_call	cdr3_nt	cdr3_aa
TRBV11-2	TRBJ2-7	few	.	TGTGCCAGCAGCTTAGGGGCTAGCGAGAGAAACTACGAGCAGTACTTC	CASSLGASERNYEQYF
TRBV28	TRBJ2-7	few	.	TGTGCCAGCAGTTTGTCGCTAGGGCCCCACGAGCAGTACTTC	CASSLSLGPHEQYF
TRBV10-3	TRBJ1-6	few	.	TGTGCCATCACGCCGGGGACTTCGAGGGATTCACCCCTCCACTTT	CAITPGTSRDSPLHF
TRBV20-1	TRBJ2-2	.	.	TGCAGTGCTAGAGTTACGTTCCCCGGGGAGCTGTTTTTT	CSARVTFPGELFF
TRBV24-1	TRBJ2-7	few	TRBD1	TGTGCCACCAGTGCCCCGACAGGGAGAGAGCAGTACTTC	CATSAPTGREQYF
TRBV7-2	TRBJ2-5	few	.	TGTGCCAGCAGCTTACCCGGACGTCTCTCGCAAGAGACCCAGTACTTC	CASSLPGRLSQETQYF
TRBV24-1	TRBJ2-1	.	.	TGTGCCACCAGTGATTTGAGCCCGACTACTTACAATGAGCAGTTCTTC	CATSDLSPTTYNEQFF
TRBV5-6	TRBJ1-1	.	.	TGTGCCAGCAGCTTGGTCTGGCGTACTGAAGCTTTCTTT	CASSLVWRTEAFF
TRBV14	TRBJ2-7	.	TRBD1	TGTGCCAGCAGCCAACAGACAGGGACCTACGAGCAGTACTTC	CASSQQTGTYEQYF
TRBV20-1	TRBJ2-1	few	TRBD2	TGCAGTGCGCCACTGGGGACTAGCGGCAGGGGGGGACAGTTCTTC	CSAPLGTSGRGGQFF
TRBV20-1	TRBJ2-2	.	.	TGCAGTGCTAGAGATAGGGGGGAGCACTCATCGAACACCGGGGAGCTGTTTTTT	CSARDRGEHSSNTGELFF
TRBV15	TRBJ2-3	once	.	TGTGCCACCAGCAGAGAGCCCAATGGAGATACGCAGTATTTT	CATSREPNGDTQYF
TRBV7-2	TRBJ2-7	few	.	TGTGCCAGCAGCCCGACACGATACTACGAGCAGTACTTC	CASSPTRYYEQYF
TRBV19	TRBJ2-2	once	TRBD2	TGTGCCAGTACTAGCGGGAGGGACACCGGGGAGCTGTTTTTT	CASTSGRDTGELFF
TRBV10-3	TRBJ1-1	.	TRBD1	TGTGCCATCAGTGTACTCCCGGGACAGGGGGCTTTAGGGAACACTGAAGCTTTCTTT	CAISVLPGQGALGNTEAFF
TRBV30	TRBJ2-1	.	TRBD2	TGTGCCTGGAGTGTAGAGGCTAGCGGCTCCTACAATGAGCAGTTCTTC	CAWSVEASGSYNEQFF
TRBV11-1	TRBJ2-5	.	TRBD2	TGTGCCAGCAGCTTAGGAAGGGCGACTAGCGGGAGCGAAGAGACCCAGTACTTC	CASSLGRATSGSEETQYF
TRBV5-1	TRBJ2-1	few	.	TGCGCCAGCAGCTTGGAGAACCGGCAAAACAATGAGCAGTTCTTC	CASSLENRQNNEQFF
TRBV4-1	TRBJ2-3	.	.	TGCGCCAGCAGCCTCAGGACGGACACAGATACGCAGTATTTT	CASSLRTDTDTQYF
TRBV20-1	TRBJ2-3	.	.	TGCAGTGCTAGATTCTGGATGGGCGCTGTGTACCTCCGTCAAACGCAAGATACGCAGTATTTT	CSARFWMGAVYLRQTQDTQYF
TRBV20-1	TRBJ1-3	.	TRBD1	TGCAGTGCTGAGACAGGGGCTGGAAACACCATATATTTT	CSAETGAGNTIYF
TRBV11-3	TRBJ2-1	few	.	TGTGCCAGCAGCCCAATTCGCGCACACTCCTACAATGAGCAGTTCTTC	CASSPIRAHSYNEQFF
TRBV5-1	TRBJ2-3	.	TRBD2	TGCGCCAGCAGCTTGATCTGGTCTAGCGGGAGTCGGGGCACAGATACGCAGTATTTT	CASSLIWSSGSRGTDTQYF
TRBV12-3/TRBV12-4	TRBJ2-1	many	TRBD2	TGTGCCAGCAGTACCTCAGGAGGACTAGCGGGAGGGGGGCAGTTCTTC	CASSTSGGLAGGGQFF
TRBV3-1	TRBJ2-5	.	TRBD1	TGTGCCAGCAGCCAACCGGGACAGCCCCAAGAGACCCAGTACTTC	CASSQPGQPQETQYF
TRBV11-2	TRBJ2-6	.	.	TGTGCCAGCAGCCACAGGCCGAGAGGGGCCAACGTCCTGACTTTC	CASSHRPRGANVLTF
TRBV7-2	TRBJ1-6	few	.	TGTGCCAGCAGCATCAACAGGGAAACGTCACCCCTCCACTTT	CASSINRETSPLHF
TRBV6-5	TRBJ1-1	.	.	TGTGCCAGCAGTTACTCGTCGTACGGGGGACGTGAAGCTTTCTTT	CASSYSSYGGREAFF
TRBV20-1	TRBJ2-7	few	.	TGCAGTGCTAGGGACATTTTTGTGAACGAGCAGTACTTC	CSARDIFVNEQYF
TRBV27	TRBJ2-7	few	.	TGTGCCAGCAGTTTTGGACCGCTATACGAGCAGTACTTC	CASSFGPLYEQYF
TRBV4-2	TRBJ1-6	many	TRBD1	TGTGCCAGCAGCCTGGGACAGTATAATTCACCCCTCCACTTT	CASSLGQYNSPLHF
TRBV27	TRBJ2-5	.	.	TGTGCCAGCATGTCGGGGGTCAGGTACCAAGAGACCCAGTACTTC	CASMSGVRYQETQYF
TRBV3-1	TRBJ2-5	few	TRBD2	TGTGCCAGCAGCCTAGACATCGGGGGGGTGAAGACCCAGTACTTC	CASSLDIGGVKTQYF
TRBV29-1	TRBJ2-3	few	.	TGCAGCGTTGATCGGACTATCACGGGGGCAGATACGCAGTATTTT	CSVDRTITGADTQYF
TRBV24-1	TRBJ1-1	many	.	TGTGCCACCAGTGAGTCGGGTGACACTTTTGCTTTCTTT	CATSESGDTFAFF
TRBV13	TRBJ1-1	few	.	TGTGCCAGCAGCTTGGAGACAGCGATGAACACTGAAGCTTTCTTT	CASSLETAMNTEAFF
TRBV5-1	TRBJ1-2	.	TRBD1	TGCGCCAGCAGCTTGGGGACAGGGGTCGGCTACACCTTC	CASSLGTGVGYTF
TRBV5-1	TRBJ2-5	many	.	TGCGCCAGCAGCTTGACGGGAGTCCAAGAGACCCAGTACTTC	CASSLTGVQETQYF
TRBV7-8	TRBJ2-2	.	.	TGTGCCAGCAGCTCCAGCCCTGGAGGGGCCGGGGAGCTGTTTTTT	CASSSSPGGAGELFF
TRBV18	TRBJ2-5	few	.	TGTGCCAGCTCACCAGAAGACAGTCCCCAAGAGACCCAGTACTTC	CASSPEDSPQETQYF
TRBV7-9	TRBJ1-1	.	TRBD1	TGTGCCAGCAGCTTATTAAAGACAGGGACCTTCACTGAAGCTTTCTTT	CASSLLKTGTFTEAFF